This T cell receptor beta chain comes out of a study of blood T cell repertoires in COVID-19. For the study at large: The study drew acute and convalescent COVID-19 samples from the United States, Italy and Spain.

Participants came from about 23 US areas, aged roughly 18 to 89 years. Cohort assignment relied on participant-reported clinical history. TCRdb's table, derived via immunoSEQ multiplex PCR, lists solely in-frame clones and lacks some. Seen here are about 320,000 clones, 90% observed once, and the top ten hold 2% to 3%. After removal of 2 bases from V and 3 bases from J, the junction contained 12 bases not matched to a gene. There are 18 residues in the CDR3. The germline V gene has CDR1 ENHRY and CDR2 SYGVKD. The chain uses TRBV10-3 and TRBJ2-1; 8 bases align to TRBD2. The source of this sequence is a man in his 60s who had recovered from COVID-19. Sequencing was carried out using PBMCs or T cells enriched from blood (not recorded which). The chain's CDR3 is CAISEQVVSSGSYNEQFF. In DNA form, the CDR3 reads TGTGCCATCAGTGAGCAGGTTGTTTCAAGCGGGAGCTACAATGAGCAGTTCTTC.